Listed here are 12 T cell receptor beta chains from one sample, sequenced in a study of blood T cells in healthy people across ages. It was with a sample-barcoded 5' primer and a J-beta primer mix that a second PCR of about 7 to 12 cycles was run. Each CDR3 protein gets one entry after TCRdb re-called the 5' RACE reads with MiXCR. The sample has 1.5 million to 2 million distinct CDR3 sequences, more than 35% seen once; the top ten hold more than 20%. What was sequenced was blood. Receptors were obtained from a human donor in good health.

The chain couples TRBV2 to TRBJ2-5; the D gene is possibly TRBD2 (5 bases). The V end lost 6 bases, the J end lost 11 bases, and 22 bases lay between the germline ends. Germline V CDR1 and CDR2: SNHLY, FYNNEI. The CDR3 length is 14 residues. The CDR3 bases are TGTGCCAGCAGCCTAACAACTAGTGTCGGTGAGCAGTACTTC. Its protein product is CASSLTTSVGEQYF.

The chain employs TRBV29-1 and TRBJ1-1; D is uncertain. V was shortened by 5 bases and J by 3 bases, with 7 bases between the two germline ends. CDR3 length: 11 residues. Germline CDR1 and CDR2: SQVTM and ANQGSEA. The CDR3 DNA is TGCAGCGTTCAAACATACACTGAAGCTTTCTTT. Its protein is CSVQTYTEAFF. The entire variable domain, with the rest obtained from reference TRBV29-1 and TRBJ1-1, is as follows: SAVISQKPSRDICQRGTSLTIQCQVDSQVTMMFWYRQQPGQSLTLIATANQGSEATYESGFVIDKFPISRPNLTFSTLTVSNMSPEDSSIYLCSVQTYTEAFFGQGTRLTVV.

This clonotype was recorded a few times. A junction boundary mismatches the germline segment, possibly from a read error. The chain links TRBV11-3 to TRBJ2-6; tentatively, D is TRBD1 (6 bases). Germline CDR1 is SGHNT and CDR2 is YENEEA. This CDR3 is 15 amino acids long. CDR3: CASSRQGPGANVLTF. CDR3 sequence (DNA): TGCGCCAGCAGCCGGCAGGGGCCTGGGGCCAACGTCCTGACTTTC. Full variable domain (remainder filled in from reference TRBV11-3 and TRBJ2-6): EAGVVQSPRYKIIEKKQPVAFWCNPISGHNTLYWYLQNLGQGPELLIRYENEEAVDDSQLPKDRFSAERLKGVDSTLKIQPAELGDSAVYLCASSRQGPGANVLTFGAGSRLTVL.

There are a few counts of this clonotype. The rearrangement links TRBV7-6 to TRBJ2-5; D uncertain. The DNA matches TRBJ2-7 better at its end, which makes the J call doubtful. Germline V CDR1 and CDR2: SGHVS, FNYEAQ. The CDR3 extends over 15 amino acids. The CDR3 protein is CASSSYWWPVSEQYF. The CDR3 region has the DNA TGTGCCAGCAGCTCCTACTGGTGGCCCGTTAGCGAGCAGTACTTC.

In its sample, this clonotype was seen a few times. The genes are TRBV13 and TRBJ2-7; the D gene is possibly TRBD1 (6 bases). This CDR3 comprises 15 residues. Looked up from germline, CDR1 is PRHDT and CDR2 is FYEKMQ (reference sequence). Deletions cut 2 bases from V and 0 bases from J, with 11 bases between. This chain's CDR3 is CASSLKGDTSYEQYF. Written as DNA, the CDR3 is TGTGCCAGCAGCTTAAAAGGGGACACCTCCTACGAGCAGTACTTC.

This clonotype was seen only a few times. The chain has TRBV7-2 and TRBJ2-4; no definite D call. Trimming left V 5 bases short and J 8 bases short, with 16 bases between. The CDR3 has 14 residues. Looked up from germline, CDR1 is SGHTA and CDR2 is FQGNSA. This chain's CDR3 is CASSAGGVGDIQYF. CDR3 sequence (DNA): TGTGCCAGCAGCGCAGGTGGGGTTGGGGACATTCAGTACTTC.

This rearrangement joins TRBV20-1 to TRBJ1-1, with D uncertain. Trimming cost V 6 bases and J 4 bases, with 15 bases left between them. The CDR3 loop spans 13 amino acids. The germline gives CDR1 DFQATT, CDR2 SNEGSKA (reference sequence). The CDR3 DNA reads as TGCAGTGCCCCTTTTAGGTTCGGCACTGAAGCTTTCTTT. It yields the protein CSAPFRFGTEAFF.

This sequence joins TRBV7-3 and TRBJ2-3; 9 nucleotides line up with TRBD2. The CDR3 is made up of 14 amino acids. V shed 5 bases and J 5 bases; nucleotides not matched to a gene: 5. The germline V gene has CDR1 SGHTA and CDR2 FQGTGA. The DNA of the CDR3 is TGTGCCAGCAGCCCTGGGACTAGCTTAGATACGCAGTATTTT. Its translation: CASSPGTSLDTQYF. Full variable domain (rest looked up from reference TRBV7-3 and TRBJ2-3): GAGVSQTPSNKVTEKGKYVELRCDPISGHTALYWYRQSLGQGPEFLIYFQGTGAADDSGLPNDRFFAVRPEGSVSTLKIQRTERGDSAVYLCASSPGTSLDTQYFGPGTRLTVL.

Only a few counts were recorded for this clonotype. The chain employs TRBV7-6 and TRBJ2-7, with TRBD1 identical over 7 bases. Germline CDR1 and CDR2: SGHVS and FNYEAQ. With V trimmed by 5 bases and J by 3 bases, 7 bases remained unmatched. There are 14 residues in the CDR3. The CDR3 sequence is CASSGTAESYEQYF. The CDR3 DNA is TGTGCCAGCAGCGGGACAGCTGAGAGCTACGAGCAGTACTTC.

The gene calls are TRBV29-1 and TRBJ1-2; no clear D gene. V shed 7 bases and J shed 3 bases, with 18 bases lying between them. This CDR3 is 14 amino acids long. Germline V lookup: CDR1 SQVTM, CDR2 ANQGSEA. CDR3 protein: CSAVMLGFDYGYTF. The CDR3 nucleotides are TGCAGCGCCGTAATGCTAGGTTTCGACTATGGCTACACCTTC.

This clonotype was picked up a small number of times. In nucleotides, the CDR3 is TGCGCCAGCAGCCAACACCACAATCAGCCCCAGCATTTT. As protein: CASSQHHNQPQHF. The chain links TRBV4-3 to TRBJ1-5; D is unresolved. In germline, CDR1 is LGHNA, CDR2 YSLEER. This CDR3 has 13 residues. The V end lost 2 bases, the J end lost 3 bases, and 5 bases lay between the germline ends.

This chain connects TRBV20-1 to TRBJ2-7; D gene unclear. The CDR3 runs to 16 residues. V was clipped by 0 bases and J by 2 bases, with 17 bases between them. Germline V gene data show CDR1 as DFQATT and CDR2 as SNEGSKA (reference sequence). The CDR3, as DNA: TGCAGTGCTAGAGATCGTGATAGTGCCGTCCCCTACGAGCAGTACTTC. Amino acids: CSARDRDSAVPYEQYF.